This TCR beta chain emerged from a study of blood T cell repertoires in COVID-19. Study in general: In each case, the material was cDNA or gDNA derived from T cells, B-cell-depleted T cells, or PBMCs.

Patients from Seattle were sampled longitudinally, starting during active infection. V was trimmed by 6 bases and J by 4 bases, leaving 13 bases between them. Germline assignment: CDR1 SGHTA and CDR2 FQGNSA. This CDR3 has 14 residues. Original handling: Amplified reference gene primers provided the basis for estimating nucleated cell counts. Method: immunoSEQ multiplex PCR; TCRdb's copy keeps in-frame clones and lacks some. The DNA was the basis for D and trimming; V, J and clone size are from that table. The sample has 150,000 to 200,000 clones, 86% seen once. Sequencing was carried out using peripheral blood. The sequence was collected from a woman aged 55-70 years with COVID-19, enrolled during active disease. V usage is TRBV7-2 and J usage is TRBJ1-3; perhaps TRBD1 as D (5 bases). CDR3 loop: CASRPAGLGNTIYF. In DNA, the CDR3 is TGTGCCAGCAGACCCGCAGGGCTCGGAAACACCATATATTTT.